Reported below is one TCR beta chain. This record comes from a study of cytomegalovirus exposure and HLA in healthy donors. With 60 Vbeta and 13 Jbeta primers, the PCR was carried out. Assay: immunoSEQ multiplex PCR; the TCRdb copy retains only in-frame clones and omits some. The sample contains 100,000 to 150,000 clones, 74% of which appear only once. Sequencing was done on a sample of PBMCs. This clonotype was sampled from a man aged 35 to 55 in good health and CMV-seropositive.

CDR3 sequence (DNA): TGCGCCAGCAGCTTGGGAGGGAGGGCCATAGATACGCAGTATTTT. It specifies CASSLGGRAIDTQYF. This rearrangement joins TRBV5-1 to TRBJ2-3; 7 bases agree with TRBD2. Trimming removed 0 bases from V and 5 bases from J; junction bases left unmatched: 6. This CDR3 has 15 amino acids. Germline-derived CDR1 and CDR2 are SGHRS and YFSETQ.